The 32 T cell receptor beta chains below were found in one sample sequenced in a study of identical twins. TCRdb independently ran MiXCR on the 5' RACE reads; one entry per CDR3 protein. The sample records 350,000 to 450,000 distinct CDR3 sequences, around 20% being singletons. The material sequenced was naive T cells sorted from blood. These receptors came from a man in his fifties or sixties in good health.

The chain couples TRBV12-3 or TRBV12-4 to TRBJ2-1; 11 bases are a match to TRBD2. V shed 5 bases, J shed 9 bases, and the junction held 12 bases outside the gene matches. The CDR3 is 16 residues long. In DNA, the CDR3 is TGTGCCAGCAGTCCCACCGTAGCGGGGGGGAAAGGTGAGCAGTTCTTC. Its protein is CASSPTVAGGKGEQFF.

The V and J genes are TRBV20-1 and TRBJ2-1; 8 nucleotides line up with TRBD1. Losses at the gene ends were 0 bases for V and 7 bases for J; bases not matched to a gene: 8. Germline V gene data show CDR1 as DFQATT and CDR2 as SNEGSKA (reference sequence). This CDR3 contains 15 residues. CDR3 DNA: TGCAGTGCTAGAGATCCCAGGACAGGGTCGAATGAGCAGTTCTTC. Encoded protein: CSARDPRTGSNEQFF.

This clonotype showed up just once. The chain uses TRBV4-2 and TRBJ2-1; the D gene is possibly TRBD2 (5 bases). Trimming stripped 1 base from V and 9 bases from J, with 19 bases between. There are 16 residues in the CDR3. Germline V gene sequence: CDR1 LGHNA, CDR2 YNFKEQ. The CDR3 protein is CASSQVLSGNTFEQFF. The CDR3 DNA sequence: TGTGCCAGCAGCCAAGTCTTGTCCGGGAATACTTTTGAGCAGTTCTTC.

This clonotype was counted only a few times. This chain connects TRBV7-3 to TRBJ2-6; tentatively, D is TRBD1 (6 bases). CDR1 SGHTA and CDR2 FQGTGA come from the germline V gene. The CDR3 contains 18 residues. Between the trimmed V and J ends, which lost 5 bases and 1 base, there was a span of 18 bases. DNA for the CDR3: TGTGCCAGCAGCCCCTCCTCCGGACAGTTATCTGGGGCCAACGTCCTGACTTTC. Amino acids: CASSPSSGQLSGANVLTF.

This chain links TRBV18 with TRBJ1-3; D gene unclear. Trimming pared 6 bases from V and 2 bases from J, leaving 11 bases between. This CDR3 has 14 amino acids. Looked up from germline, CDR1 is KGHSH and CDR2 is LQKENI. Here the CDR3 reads CASSTAMAGNTIYF. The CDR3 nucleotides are TGTGCCAGCTCGACGGCTATGGCTGGAAACACCATATATTTT.

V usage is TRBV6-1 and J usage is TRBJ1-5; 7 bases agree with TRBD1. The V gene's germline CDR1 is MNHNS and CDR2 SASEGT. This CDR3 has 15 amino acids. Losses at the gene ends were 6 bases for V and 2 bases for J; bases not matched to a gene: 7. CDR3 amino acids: CASRDNRGRNQPQHF. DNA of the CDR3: TGTGCCAGCAGGGATAACAGGGGTCGCAATCAGCCCCAGCATTTT.

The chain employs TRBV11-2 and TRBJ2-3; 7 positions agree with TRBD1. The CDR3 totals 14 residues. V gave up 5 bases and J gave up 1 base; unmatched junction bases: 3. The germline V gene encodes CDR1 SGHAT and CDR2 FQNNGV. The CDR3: CASSRDSGTDTQYF. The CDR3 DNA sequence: TGTGCCAGCAGCCGGGACAGCGGCACAGATACGCAGTATTTT.

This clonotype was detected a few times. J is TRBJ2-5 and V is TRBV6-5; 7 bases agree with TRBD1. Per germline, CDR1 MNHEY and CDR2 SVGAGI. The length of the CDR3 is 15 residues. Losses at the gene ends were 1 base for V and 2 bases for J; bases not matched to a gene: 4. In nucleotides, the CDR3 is TGTGCCAGCAGTTACTTGGGGACAGAGCAAGAGACCCAGTACTTC. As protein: CASSYLGTEQETQYF.

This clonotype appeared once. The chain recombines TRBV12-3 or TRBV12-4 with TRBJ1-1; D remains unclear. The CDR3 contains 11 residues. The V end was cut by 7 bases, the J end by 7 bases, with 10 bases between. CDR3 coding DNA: TGTGCCAGCACCACGACAATTGAAGCTTTCTTT. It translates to CASTTTIEAFF.

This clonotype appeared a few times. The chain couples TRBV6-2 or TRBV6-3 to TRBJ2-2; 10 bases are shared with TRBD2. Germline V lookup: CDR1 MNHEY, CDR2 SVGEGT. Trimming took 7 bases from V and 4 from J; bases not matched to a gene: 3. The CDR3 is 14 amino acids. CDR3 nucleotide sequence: TGTGCCAGCACGGCTAGCGGGAGCACCGGGGAGCTGTTTTTT. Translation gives CASTASGSTGELFF.

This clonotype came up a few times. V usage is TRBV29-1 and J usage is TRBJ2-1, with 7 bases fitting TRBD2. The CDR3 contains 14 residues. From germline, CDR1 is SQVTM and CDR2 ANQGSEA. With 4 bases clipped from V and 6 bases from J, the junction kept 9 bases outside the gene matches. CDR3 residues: CSVGLGTMSNEQFF. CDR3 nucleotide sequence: TGCAGCGTTGGTCTCGGGACTATGAGCAATGAGCAGTTCTTC.

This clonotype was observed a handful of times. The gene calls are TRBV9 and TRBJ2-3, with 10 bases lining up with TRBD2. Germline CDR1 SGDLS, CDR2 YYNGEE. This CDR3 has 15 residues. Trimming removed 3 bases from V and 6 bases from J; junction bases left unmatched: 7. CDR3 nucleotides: TGTGCCAGCAGCGATAGCGGGAGGAGTGTGGATACGCAGTATTTT. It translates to CASSDSGRSVDTQYF.

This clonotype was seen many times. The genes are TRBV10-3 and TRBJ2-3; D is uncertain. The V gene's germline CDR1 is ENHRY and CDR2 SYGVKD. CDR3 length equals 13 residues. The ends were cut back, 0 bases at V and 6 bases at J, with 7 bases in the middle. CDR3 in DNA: TGTGCCATCAGTGAGTCTATAGGGGATACGCAGTATTTT. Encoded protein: CAISESIGDTQYF.

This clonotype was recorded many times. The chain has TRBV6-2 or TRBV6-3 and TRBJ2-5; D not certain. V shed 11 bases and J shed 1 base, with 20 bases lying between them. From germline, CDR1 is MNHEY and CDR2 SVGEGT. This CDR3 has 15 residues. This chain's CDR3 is CALKRRAEPQETQYF. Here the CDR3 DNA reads TGTGCCCTTAAGCGACGGGCCGAGCCCCAAGAGACCCAGTACTTC.

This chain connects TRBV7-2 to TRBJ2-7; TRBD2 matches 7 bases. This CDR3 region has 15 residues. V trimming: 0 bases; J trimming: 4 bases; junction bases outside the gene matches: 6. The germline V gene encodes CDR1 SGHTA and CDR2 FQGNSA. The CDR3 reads CASSLAVLATYEQYF. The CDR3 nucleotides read TGTGCCAGCAGCTTAGCGGTACTAGCGACTTACGAGCAGTACTTC.

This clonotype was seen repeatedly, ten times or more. CDR3 coding DNA: TGTGCCAGCAGTGAATACGGATACGAGCAGTACTTC. Its protein is CASSEYGYEQYF. The chain carries TRBV25-1 and TRBJ2-7; D is ambiguous. V dropped 0 bases and J dropped 4 bases, with 4 bases sitting between them. This CDR3 has 12 amino acids. Germline values: CDR1 MGHDK, CDR2 SYGVNS.

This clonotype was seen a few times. The CDR3 region is CASSLAWTTGLSSTDTQYF. The CDR3 DNA reads TGCGCCAGCAGCTTGGCCTGGACTACCGGGCTCTCTAGCACAGATACGCAGTATTTT. The gene calls are TRBV5-1 and TRBJ2-3, with a weak D call TRBD2 (6 bases). Germline CDR1 is SGHRS and CDR2 is YFSETQ. CDR3 length equals 19 residues. V was shortened by 0 bases and J by 0 bases, with 20 bases between the two germline ends.

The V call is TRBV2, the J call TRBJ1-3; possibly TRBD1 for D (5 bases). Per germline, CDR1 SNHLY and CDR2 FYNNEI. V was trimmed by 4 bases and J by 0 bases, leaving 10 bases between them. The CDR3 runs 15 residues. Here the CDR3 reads CASSGGRFSGNTIYF. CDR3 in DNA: TGTGCCAGCAGTGGGGGCAGATTCTCTGGAAACACCATATATTTT.

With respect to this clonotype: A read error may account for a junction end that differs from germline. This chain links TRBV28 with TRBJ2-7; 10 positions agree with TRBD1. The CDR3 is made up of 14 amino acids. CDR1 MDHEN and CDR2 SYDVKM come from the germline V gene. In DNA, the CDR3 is TGTGCCAACAGTTCGGGACAGGGGTACCACGAGCAGTACTTC. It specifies CANSSGQGYHEQYF. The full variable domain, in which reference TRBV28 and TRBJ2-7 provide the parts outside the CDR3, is DVKVTQSSRYLVKRTGEKVFLECVQDMDHENMFWYRQDPGLGLRLIYFSYDVKMKEKGDIPEGYSVSREKKERFSLILESASTNQTSMYLCANSSGQGYHEQYFGPGTRLTVT.

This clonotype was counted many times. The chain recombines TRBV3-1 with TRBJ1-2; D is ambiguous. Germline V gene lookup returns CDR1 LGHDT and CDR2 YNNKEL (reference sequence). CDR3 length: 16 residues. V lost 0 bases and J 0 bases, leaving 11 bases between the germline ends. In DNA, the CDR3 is TGTGCCAGCAGCCAAGATAAATCGTTTCCTAACTATGGCTACACCTTC. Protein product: CASSQDKSFPNYGYTF.

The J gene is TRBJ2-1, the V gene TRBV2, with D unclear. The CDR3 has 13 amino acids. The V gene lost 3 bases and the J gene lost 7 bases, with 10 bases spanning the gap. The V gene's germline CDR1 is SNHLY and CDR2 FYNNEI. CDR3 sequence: CASSEVVENEQFF. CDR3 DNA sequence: TGTGCCAGCAGTGAGGTCGTTGAGAATGAGCAGTTCTTC.

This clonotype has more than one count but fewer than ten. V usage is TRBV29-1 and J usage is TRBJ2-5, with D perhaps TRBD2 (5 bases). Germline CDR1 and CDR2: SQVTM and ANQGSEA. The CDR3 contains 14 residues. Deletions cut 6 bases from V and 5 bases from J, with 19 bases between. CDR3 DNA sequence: TGCAGCGTGGAACCGGGTCCGGGGTTGGAGACCCAGTACTTC. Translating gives CSVEPGPGLETQYF.

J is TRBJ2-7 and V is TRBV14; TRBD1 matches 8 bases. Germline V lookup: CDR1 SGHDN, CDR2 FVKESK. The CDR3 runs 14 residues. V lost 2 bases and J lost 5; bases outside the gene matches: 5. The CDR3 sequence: CASSQRTGLDEQYF. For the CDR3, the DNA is TGTGCCAGCAGCCAAAGGACAGGGTTGGACGAGCAGTACTTC. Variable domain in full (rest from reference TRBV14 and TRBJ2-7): EAGVTQFPSHSVIEKGQTVTLRCDPISGHDNLYWYRRVMGKEIKFLLHFVKESKQDESGMPNNRFLAERTGGTYSTLKVQPAELEDSGVYFCASSQRTGLDEQYFGPGTRLTVT.

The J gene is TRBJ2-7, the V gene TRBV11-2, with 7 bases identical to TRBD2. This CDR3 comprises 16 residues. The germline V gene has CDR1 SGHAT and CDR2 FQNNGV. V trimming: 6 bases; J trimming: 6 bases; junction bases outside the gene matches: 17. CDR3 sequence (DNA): TGTGCCAGCAGGTCGACTAGCACAATCTCGGCGGGCGAGCAGTACTTC. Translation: CASRSTSTISAGEQYF.

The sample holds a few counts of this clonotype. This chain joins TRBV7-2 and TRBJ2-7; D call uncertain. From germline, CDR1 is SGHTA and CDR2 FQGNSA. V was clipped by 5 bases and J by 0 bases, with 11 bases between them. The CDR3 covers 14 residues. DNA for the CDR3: TGTGCCAGCAGCCCTCGACGGAGCTCCTACGAGCAGTACTTC. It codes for CASSPRRSSYEQYF.

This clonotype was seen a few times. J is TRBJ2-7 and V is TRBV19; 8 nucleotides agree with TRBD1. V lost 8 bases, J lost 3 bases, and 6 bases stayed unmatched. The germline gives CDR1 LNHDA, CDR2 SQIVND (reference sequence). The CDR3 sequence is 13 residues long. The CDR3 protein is CASAPDRGYEQYF. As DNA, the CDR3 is TGTGCCAGTGCCCCAGACAGGGGCTACGAGCAGTACTTC.

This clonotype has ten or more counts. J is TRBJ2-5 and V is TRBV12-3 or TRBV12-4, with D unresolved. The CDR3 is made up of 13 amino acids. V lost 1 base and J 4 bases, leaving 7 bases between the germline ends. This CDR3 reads CASSLGLRETQYF. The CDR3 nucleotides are TGTGCCAGCAGTTTAGGTTTAAGAGAGACCCAGTACTTC.

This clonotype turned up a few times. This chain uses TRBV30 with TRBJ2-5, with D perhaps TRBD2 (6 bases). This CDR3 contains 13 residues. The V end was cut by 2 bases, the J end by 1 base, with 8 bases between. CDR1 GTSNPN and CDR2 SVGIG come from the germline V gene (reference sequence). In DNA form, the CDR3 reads TGTGCCTGGAGTAGGGACTTCCAAGAGACCCAGTACTTC. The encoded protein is CAWSRDFQETQYF.

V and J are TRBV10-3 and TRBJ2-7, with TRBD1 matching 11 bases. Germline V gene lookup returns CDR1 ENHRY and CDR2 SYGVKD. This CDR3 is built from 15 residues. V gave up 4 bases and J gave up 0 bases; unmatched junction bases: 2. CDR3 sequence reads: CAISGGTGGSYEQYF. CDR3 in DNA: TGTGCCATCAGTGGAGGGACAGGGGGCTCCTACGAGCAGTACTTC.

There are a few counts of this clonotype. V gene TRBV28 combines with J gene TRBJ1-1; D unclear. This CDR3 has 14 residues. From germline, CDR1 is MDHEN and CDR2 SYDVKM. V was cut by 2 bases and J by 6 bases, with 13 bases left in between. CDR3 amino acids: CASSLDQVVSEAFF. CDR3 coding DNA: TGTGCCAGCAGTTTAGACCAAGTGGTCTCTGAAGCTTTCTTT. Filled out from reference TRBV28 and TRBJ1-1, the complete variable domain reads DVKVTQSSRYLVKRTGEKVFLECVQDMDHENMFWYRQDPGLGLRLIYFSYDVKMKEKGDIPEGYSVSREKKERFSLILESASTNQTSMYLCASSLDQVVSEAFFGQGTRLTVV.

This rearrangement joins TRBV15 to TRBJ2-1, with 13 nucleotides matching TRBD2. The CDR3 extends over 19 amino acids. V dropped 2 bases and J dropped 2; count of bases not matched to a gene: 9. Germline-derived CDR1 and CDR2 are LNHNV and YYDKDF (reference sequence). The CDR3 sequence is CATSRTWTSGRWAYNEQFF. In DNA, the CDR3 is TGTGCCACCAGCAGAACATGGACTAGCGGGAGATGGGCCTACAATGAGCAGTTCTTC.

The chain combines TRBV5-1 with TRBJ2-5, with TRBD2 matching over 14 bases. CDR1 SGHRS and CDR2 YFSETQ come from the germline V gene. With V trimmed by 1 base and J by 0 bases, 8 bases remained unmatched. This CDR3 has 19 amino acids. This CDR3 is CASSLPNQGLAGDQETQYF. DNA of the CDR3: TGCGCCAGCAGCTTGCCCAACCAGGGACTAGCGGGGGACCAAGAGACCCAGTACTTC.